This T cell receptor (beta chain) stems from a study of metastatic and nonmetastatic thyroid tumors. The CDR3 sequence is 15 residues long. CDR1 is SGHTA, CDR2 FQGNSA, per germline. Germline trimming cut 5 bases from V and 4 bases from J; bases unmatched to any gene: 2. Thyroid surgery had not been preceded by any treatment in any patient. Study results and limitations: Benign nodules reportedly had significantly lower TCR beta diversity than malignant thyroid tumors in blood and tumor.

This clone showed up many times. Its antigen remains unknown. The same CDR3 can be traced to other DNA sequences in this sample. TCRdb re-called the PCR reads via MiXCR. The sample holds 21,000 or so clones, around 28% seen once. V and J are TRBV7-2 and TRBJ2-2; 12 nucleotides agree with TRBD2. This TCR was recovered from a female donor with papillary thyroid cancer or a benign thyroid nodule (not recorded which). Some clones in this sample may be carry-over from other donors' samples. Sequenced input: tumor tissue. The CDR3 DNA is TGTGCCAGCAGCGCTAGCGGGGGGGCCACCGGGGAGCTGTTTTTT. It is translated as CASSASGGATGELFF.